The 6 T cell receptor beta chains listed next were all sequenced from one sample in a study of blood T cell repertoires in COVID-19. The method was immunoSEQ multiplex PCR; TCRdb's version includes in-frame clones alone and lacks a portion of them. The table has fewer than 600,000 clones, roughly 87% seen once. Sequencing used peripheral blood. These receptors were collected from a young man with COVID-19, enrolled during active disease.

The genes are TRBV13 and TRBJ1-2; TRBD1 agrees at 8 bases. The CDR3 loop spans 14 amino acids. Germline loops: CDR1 PRHDT, CDR2 FYEKMQ (reference sequence). The junction had 10 bases not matched to a gene; V was cut back by 6 bases and J by 7 bases. CDR3 nucleotide sequence: TGTGCCAGCAGGCGGACAGGGAGGATCGGTGGCTACACCTTC. This translates into CASRRTGRIGGYTF.

This clone was picked up a small number of times. The chain employs TRBV6-4 and TRBJ1-6; D possibly corresponds to TRBD1 (5 bases). Germline lookup yields CDR1 MRHNA and CDR2 SNTAGT. The V end lost 6 bases, the J end lost 9 bases, and 21 bases lay between the germline ends. CDR3 length: 16 amino acids. The CDR3 DNA reads as TGTGCCAGCAGCACTTTGTTCAGGGATAAAGGTTCACCCCTCCACTTT. Its translation: CASSTLFRDKGSPLHF.

The chain couples TRBV2 to TRBJ2-1; possible D gene TRBD2, 5 bases. Trimming removed 2 bases at V and 4 bases at J, with 6 bases between. Germline V gene lookup returns CDR1 SNHLY and CDR2 FYNNEI. This CDR3 is 13 amino acids long. For the CDR3, the DNA is TGTGCCAGCAGTGAAACGGGGTACAATGAGCAGTTCTTC. It is translated as CASSETGYNEQFF.

This clone occurred once. The chain employs TRBV2 and TRBJ2-1, with 11 bases fitting TRBD2. The ends lost 7 bases at V and 2 bases at J; junction bases unmatched: 7. The CDR3 extends over 16 amino acids. The V gene's germline CDR1 is SNHLY and CDR2 FYNNEI. The CDR3 nucleotides read TGTGCCAGCACCCAAGGGGGACTAGCGGCCTACAATGAGCAGTTCTTC. As protein: CASTQGGLAAYNEQFF.

This rearrangement joins TRBV7-2 to TRBJ2-3, with 9 bases matching TRBD2. This CDR3 region has 16 residues. V was clipped by 5 bases and J by 5 bases; unmatched bases: 11. CDR1 SGHTA and CDR2 FQGNSA come from the germline V gene. The CDR3 DNA sequence: TGTGCCAGCAGCGCCCGGGCGGGGGGGCAGAGAGATACGCAGTATTTT. Translating it yields CASSARAGGQRDTQYF.

The chain uses TRBV28 and TRBJ2-1; TRBD2 matches 9 bases. Germline values: CDR1 MDHEN, CDR2 SYDVKM. Trimming took 8 bases from V and 0 from J; bases not matched to a gene: 17. The CDR3 is 19 amino acids. The chain's CDR3 is CASGYVVAGALSSYNEQFF. CDR3 in DNA: TGTGCCAGCGGATACGTAGTAGCGGGGGCCCTAAGCTCCTACAATGAGCAGTTCTTC.